This TCR beta chain derives from a study of T cell repertoires in cytomegalovirus infection. As for the study in general: Signatures in public TCR beta sequences pointed to both CMV infection and matching HLA type.

Study observations and caveats: Accumulated public TCR beta family frequency recognized individuals carrying CMV together with the relevant HLA. The ex vivo response was dominated by HLA-C-restricted CMV-specific TCR beta clonotypes.

With V trimmed by 5 bases and J by 2 bases, 17 bases remained unmatched. Germline CDR1 and CDR2: DFQATT and SNEGSKA (reference sequence). The CDR3 covers 17 residues. This clonotype has just a few counts. Its antigen is unidentified. TCRdb fed the reads into MiXCR, producing one record per CDR3 protein. The repertoire holds hundreds of thousands of distinct CDR3 sequences, with 33% as singletons. V and J are TRBV20-1 and TRBJ2-5; 7 positions agree with TRBD2. The clonotype comes from a human donor in good health (CMV status not recorded). Some clones in this sample may be carry-over from other donors' samples. The sequencing here drew on cultured PBMCs, taken from culture after CMV antigen stimulation. The DNA of the CDR3 is TGCAGTGCTCCAAACCCTGGAGAGCGGGGCCGACAAGAGACCCAGTACTTC. Protein sequence: CSAPNPGERGRQETQYF.